Reported below is one T cell receptor beta chain. The antigen is undetermined. The data belong to a study of T cell repertoires in cytomegalovirus infection. TCRdb re-called the reads with MiXCR, one entry per CDR3 protein. The sample includes 100,000 to 150,000 distinct CDR3 sequences, about 24% seen only once; the top ten take 34%. Broader study findings: HLA-C-restricted, CMV-specific TCR beta clonotypes were dominant ex vivo.

V lost 2 bases, J lost 4 bases, and 11 bases lay in between. This CDR3 spans 15 amino acids. Germline lookup yields CDR1 SGHTA and CDR2 FQGNSA. The sequence came from a human donor in good health (CMV status not recorded). Some clones in this sample may be carry-over from other donors' samples. The sequenced material came from PBMCs, sequenced either directly or after in vitro stimulation (not recorded which). The V and J genes are TRBV7-2 and TRBJ2-2; possibly TRBD1 or TRBD2 for D (6 bases each). In nucleotides, the CDR3 is TGTGCCAGCAGCTTAACGGGGGCCGGCACCGGGGAGCTGTTTTTT. This sequence encodes CASSLTGAGTGELFF.